The clone carrying this T cell receptor beta chain has only a few counts. The antigen is not known. V lost 8 bases and J lost 0, with 10 bases in between. This CDR3 comprises 13 residues. Germline CDR1 and CDR2: MNHEY and SVGAGI. This specimen belongs to a study of T cell responses to AZD1222 COVID-19 vaccine. Notes on the study in general: Among those given AZD1222, only five to seven were seropositive at baseline.

TCRdb keeps only in-frame clones here, not all; method: immunoSEQ multiplex PCR. The sample lists tens of thousands of clones, 70% to 90% occurring once. Here the sequenced sample was peripheral blood, taken on day 0 of AZD1222 vaccination. The sequence came from an adult in good health. The chain is built from TRBV6-5 and TRBJ1-1, with a tentative D call TRBD1 (6 bases). The CDR3 protein is CASFRGLNTEAFF. CDR3 bases: TGTGCCAGCTTCCGGGGGCTGAACACTGAAGCTTTCTTT.